These T cell receptor beta chains were read from a single sample in a study of cytomegalovirus exposure and HLA in healthy donors. Profiled with immunoSEQ multiplex PCR; TCRdb holds only in-frame clones, not every one. Of around 200,000 clones detected, roughly four fifths appear once; the ten largest clones hold approximately 3%. The specimen was PBMCs. The receptors were sampled from a woman aged 18-29 years in good health and CMV-seropositive. Each CDR3 is given with its conserved first and last residue. The order of the fields is clone size, V gene, D gene, J gene, CDR3 protein, CDR3 DNA. The D gene is left open where the match is weak. For some rows the clone size is stated as once, few or many, or as a class when expanded; others skip it.

size: few; V: TRBV4-3; D: NA; J: TRBJ2-3; CDR3: CASSQGHIYTDTQYF; DNA: TGCGCCAGCAGCCAGGGCCATATATACACAGATACGCAGTATTTT
size: NA; V: TRBV7-3; D: TRBD2; J: TRBJ2-3; CDR3: CASRAGTSTDTQYF; DNA: TGTGCCAGCAGAGCGGGAACTAGCACAGATACGCAGTATTTT
size: NA; V: TRBV29-1; D: NA; J: TRBJ1-2; CDR3: CSVEIPQQSGYTF; DNA: TGCAGCGTTGAAATTCCCCAACAATCGGGCTACACCTTC
size: few; V: TRBV10-2; D: NA; J: TRBJ2-3; CDR3: CASSANSAGTDTQYF; DNA: TGCGCCAGCAGTGCGAACTCGGCGGGCACAGATACGCAGTATTTT
size: NA; V: TRBV7-2; D: TRBD1; J: TRBJ1-6; CDR3: CASSLGRGRNSPLHF; DNA: TGTGCCAGCAGCTTAGGTAGGGGGCGGAATTCACCCCTCCACTTT
size: once; V: TRBV6-5; D: NA; J: TRBJ2-1; CDR3: CASSYLGQTNEQFF; DNA: TGTGCCAGCAGTTACTTAGGACAGACCAATGAGCAGTTCTTC
size: once; V: TRBV6-4; D: TRBD1; J: TRBJ1-5; CDR3: CASSKTPTQGALYQPQHF; DNA: TGTGCCAGCAGTAAAACTCCCACTCAGGGGGCGCTCTATCAGCCCCAGCATTTT
size: NA; V: TRBV16; D: TRBD2; J: TRBJ2-7; CDR3: CASSPGIAGVYEQYF; DNA: TGTGCCAGCAGCCCTGGGATAGCGGGGGTCTACGAGCAGTACTTC
size: NA; V: TRBV6-5; D: NA; J: TRBJ1-1; CDR3: CASSYTSGNTEAFF; DNA: TGTGCCAGCAGTTACACCTCGGGGAACACTGAAGCTTTCTTT
size: NA; V: TRBV7-6; D: TRBD1; J: TRBJ1-2; CDR3: CASSLAKGQLYGYTF; DNA: TGTGCCAGCAGCTTAGCGAAGGGACAGCTCTATGGCTACACCTTC